Below are 17 T cell receptor beta chains sequenced from a single sample in a study of T-cell reconstitution after alpha-beta-depleted transplantation in children. The library targeted TCRbeta and was prepared with unique molecular identifiers. Via MiXCR, TCRdb re-called the PCR reads, giving one row per CDR3 protein. The data show 600,000 or so distinct CDR3 sequences, with 20% to 25% seen just once and roughly 13% held by the top ten. The sequenced sample was PBMCs, mostly from graft donor cells, obtained 360 days after TCRalphabeta/CD19-depleted stem cell transplant. Receptors were obtained from a boy in the first two years of life who had a stem cell transplant for acute myeloid leukemia, so the T cells may come from the graft donor.

The V call is TRBV6-5, the J call TRBJ2-3, with D uncertain. V shed 6 bases and J shed 0 bases, with 13 bases lying between them. Germline loops: CDR1 MNHEY, CDR2 SVGAGI. CDR3 length equals 15 residues. The CDR3 DNA reads as TGTGCCAGCAGCCCTACCACAAGTAGCACAGATACGCAGTATTTT. It specifies CASSPTTSSTDTQYF.

The rearrangement uses TRBV20-1 and TRBJ2-5, with 7 positions matching TRBD2. Trimming at V came to 0 bases and at J to 1 base, leaving 20 bases not matched to a gene. This CDR3 contains 20 residues. Germline V gene sequence: CDR1 DFQATT, CDR2 SNEGSKA (reference sequence). The CDR3 spells CSAREGYGRWTGGRQETQYF. In DNA form, the CDR3 reads TGCAGTGCTAGAGAGGGGTACGGCAGGTGGACGGGGGGACGCCAAGAGACCCAGTACTTC.

This chain joins TRBV12-3 or TRBV12-4 and TRBJ2-3; unclear D gene. The V end was cut by 3 bases, the J end by 0 bases, with 10 bases between. This CDR3 region has 15 residues. CDR3 sequence (DNA): TGTGCCAGCAGTTTCGAAGGGCCTAGCACAGATACGCAGTATTTT. Its translation: CASSFEGPSTDTQYF.

This clonotype was observed at least ten times. The chain employs TRBV20-1 and TRBJ2-1, with 8 bases matching TRBD1. The CDR3 extends over 15 amino acids. Germline assignment: CDR1 DFQATT and CDR2 SNEGSKA (reference sequence). J gave up 3 bases and V 2 bases, and 6 bases lay outside the gene matches. CDR3 nucleotide sequence: TGCAGTGCTAGACGGTCGACAGGGGACTACAATGAGCAGTTCTTC. The encoded protein is CSARRSTGDYNEQFF.

V and J are TRBV12-3 or TRBV12-4 and TRBJ2-7; tentatively, D is TRBD1 (6 bases). V was clipped by 6 bases and J by 4 bases, with 16 bases between them. This CDR3 is built from 14 residues. CDR3 sequence reads: CASSPRGHTYEQYF. The CDR3, as DNA: TGTGCCAGCAGCCCTAGGGGACATACTTACGAGCAGTACTTC.

This clonotype was counted a few times. The rearrangement links TRBV28 to TRBJ2-1; perhaps TRBD1 as D (6 bases). The CDR3 loop spans 16 amino acids. Germline V gene data show CDR1 as MDHEN and CDR2 as SYDVKM. Trimming took 4 bases from V and 8 from J, leaving 21 bases between them. CDR3 sequence (DNA): TGTGCCAGCAGTTCCTACAAGTGGGGGCCGTGGGATGAGCAGTTCTTC. Translating gives CASSSYKWGPWDEQFF.

The chain carries TRBV20-1 and TRBJ1-5; D unclear. The CDR3 contains 12 residues. V lost 5 bases, J lost 6 bases, and 11 bases lay in between. Germline V lookup: CDR1 DFQATT, CDR2 SNEGSKA (reference sequence). CDR3 bases: TGCAGTGCTGCTAGGGTGGGTCAGCCCCAGCATTTT. Translating gives CSAARVGQPQHF.

Ten or more counts support this clonotype. The chain joins TRBV6-1 to TRBJ2-1; possible D gene TRBD1, 6 bases. The V end was cut by 5 bases, the J end by 7 bases, with 15 bases between. CDR1 and CDR2 (germline): MNHNS, SASEGT. The CDR3 consists of 14 residues. For the CDR3, the DNA is TGTGCCAGCAGTCCCGACAGGTCGGTGAATGAGCAGTTCTTC. The encoded protein is CASSPDRSVNEQFF.

The chain combines TRBV12-3 or TRBV12-4 with TRBJ1-1; no clear D gene. V lost 2 bases, J lost 11 bases, and 9 bases lay in between. This CDR3 is built from 11 residues. In DNA, the CDR3 is TGTGCCAGCAGTTTAATGACTTCGGCTTTCTTT. This translates into CASSLMTSAFF.

This chain connects TRBV29-1 to TRBJ1-2; 7 bases are a match to TRBD1. J was trimmed by 4 bases and V by 4 bases; bases with no gene match: 12. CDR1 and CDR2 (germline): SQVTM, ANQGSEA. CDR3 length: 15 residues. CDR3 nucleotides: TGCAGCGTTGGCCCCCCGGGACAGACCTCCTATGGCTACACCTTC. It codes for CSVGPPGQTSYGYTF.

The rearrangement joins TRBV12-3 or TRBV12-4 to TRBJ2-7; D not certain. V lost 1 base and J lost 0, with 7 bases in between. The CDR3 covers 14 residues. CDR3 nucleotides: TGTGCCAGCAGTTTAGGACTGATCTCCTACGAGCAGTACTTC. Translated: CASSLGLISYEQYF.

This CDR3 reads CASSYWSIGGETQYF. The CDR3 DNA is TGTGCCAGCAGTTACTGGAGTATCGGTGGGGAGACCCAGTACTTC. This sequence joins TRBV6-2 or TRBV6-3 and TRBJ2-5; no firm D call. The CDR3 spans 15 residues. Per the germline V gene, CDR1 is MNHEY and CDR2 is SVGEGT. Trimming took off 1 base at V and 5 bases at J, with 14 bases between the two ends.

This clonotype was picked up a small number of times. The gene calls are TRBV12-3 or TRBV12-4 and TRBJ2-3; 7 positions agree with TRBD2. Trimming took 8 bases from V and 0 from J; bases not matched to a gene: 5. CDR3 length equals 14 residues. DNA for the CDR3: TGTGCCAGCCAAGCGGGGACCAGCACAGATACGCAGTATTTT. As protein: CASQAGTSTDTQYF.

The genes are TRBV6-1 and TRBJ2-7, with D unresolved. The germline V gene encodes CDR1 MNHNS and CDR2 SASEGT. With 3 bases removed from V and 3 bases from J, the gap between germline ends came to 12 bases. The CDR3 spans 14 residues. CDR3 sequence (DNA): TGTGCCAGCAGTGACAAACCAGGCATCTACGAGCAGTACGTC. It codes for CASSDKPGIYEQYV.

This clonotype has ten or more counts. This chain joins TRBV4-3 and TRBJ2-7; D perhaps matches TRBD1 (6 bases). Germline CDR1 is LGHNA and CDR2 is YSLEER. The germline V and J ends were trimmed by 1 base and 3 bases, with 16 bases remaining between them. This CDR3 comprises 16 residues. The CDR3 sequence is CASSQAQGIPIYEQYF. In DNA, the CDR3 is TGCGCCAGCAGCCAAGCCCAGGGGATACCTATCTACGAGCAGTACTTC.

J is TRBJ2-5 and V is TRBV12-3 or TRBV12-4, with TRBD1 matching 9 bases. The length of the CDR3 is 17 residues. V was clipped by 5 bases and J by 2 bases; unmatched bases: 12. CDR3 sequence: CASSPTSTGGIQETQYF. As DNA, the CDR3 is TGTGCCAGCAGTCCCACCTCGACAGGGGGAATACAAGAGACCCAGTACTTC.

Many counts were recorded for this clonotype. The chain links TRBV5-1 to TRBJ2-1; TRBD1 matches at 7 bases. Germline CDR1 reads SGHRS; CDR2 reads YFSETQ. V gave up 2 bases and J gave up 6 bases; unmatched junction bases: 2. This CDR3 has 13 amino acids. The CDR3, as DNA: TGCGCCAGCAGCTTTACAGGGGCCAATGAGCAGTTCTTC. This gives the protein CASSFTGANEQFF.